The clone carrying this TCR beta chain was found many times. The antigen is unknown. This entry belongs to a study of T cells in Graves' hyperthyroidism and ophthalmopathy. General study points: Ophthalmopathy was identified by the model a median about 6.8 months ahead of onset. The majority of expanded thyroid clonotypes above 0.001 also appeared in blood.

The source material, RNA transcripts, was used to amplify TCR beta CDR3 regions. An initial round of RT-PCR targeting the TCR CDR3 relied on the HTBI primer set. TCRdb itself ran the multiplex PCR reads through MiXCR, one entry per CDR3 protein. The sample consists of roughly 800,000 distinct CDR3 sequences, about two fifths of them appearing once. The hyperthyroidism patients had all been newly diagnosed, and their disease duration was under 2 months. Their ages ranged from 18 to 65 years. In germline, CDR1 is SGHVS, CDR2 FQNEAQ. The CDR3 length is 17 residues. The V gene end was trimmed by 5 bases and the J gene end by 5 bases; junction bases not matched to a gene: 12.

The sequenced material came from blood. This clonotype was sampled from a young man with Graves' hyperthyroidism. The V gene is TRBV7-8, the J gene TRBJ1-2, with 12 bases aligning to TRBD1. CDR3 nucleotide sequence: TGTGCCAGCAGCCAGGGGACAGGGGGCGCCGGGGGATATGGCTACACCTTC. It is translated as CASSQGTGGAGGYGYTF.